Reported below is one T cell receptor (beta chain). Profiling relied on immunoSEQ multiplex PCR, and the TCRdb table lists in-frame clones only, not all of them. The data contain under 140,000 clones, approximately 89% of them singletons. This specimen belongs to a study of OX40 agonist ivuxolimab in advanced cancers. The V and J ends lost 5 bases and 4 bases, in that order; junction bases with no gene match: 5. The germline V gene has CDR1 ENHRY and CDR2 SYGVKD. The CDR3 sequence is 14 residues long. The clonotype originates from an adult with an advanced solid tumor such as melanoma, head and neck, liver or kidney cancer. The sample here was CD4+ or CD8+ T cells sorted from blood, taken in a trial of the OX40 agonist ivuxolimab. This chain connects TRBV10-3 to TRBJ2-3; the match to TRBD1 covers 8 bases. Here the CDR3 DNA reads TGTGCCATCAGTAAGCAGGGGGCCGCAGATACGCAGTATTTT. The encoded protein is CAISKQGAADTQYF.